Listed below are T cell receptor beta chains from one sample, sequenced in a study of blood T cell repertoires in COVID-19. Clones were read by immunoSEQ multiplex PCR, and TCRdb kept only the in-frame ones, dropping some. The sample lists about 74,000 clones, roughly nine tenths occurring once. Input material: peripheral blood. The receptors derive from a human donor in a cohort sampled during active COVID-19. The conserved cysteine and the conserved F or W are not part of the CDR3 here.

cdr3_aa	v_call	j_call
SVRDRDQPQH	TRBV29-1	TRBJ1-5
ASSYVGEGKNIQY	TRBV6-6	TRBJ2-4
ATSSGGSGQPQH	TRBV15	TRBJ1-5
ASSQGQTTYEAF	TRBV3-1/TRBV3-2	TRBJ1-1
ASSLRGQGTYNEQF	TRBV11-3	TRBJ2-1
ASSLGEGTIIQETQY	TRBV5-1	TRBJ2-5
ASSLGTGNTEAF	TRBV28	TRBJ1-1
ASRPIGTRTDTQY	TRBV4-1	TRBJ2-3
ASSLGQGDYGYT	TRBV7-2	TRBJ1-2
ASSRPVDREQETQY	TRBV2	TRBJ2-5
ASSLPRERLVRSGANVLT	TRBV7-8	TRBJ2-6
ASSPRGAGAGTGELF	TRBV3-1/TRBV3-2	TRBJ2-2
ASSLATSGDTDTQY	TRBV7-9	TRBJ2-3
ATSEARGRTETQY	TRBV24-1	TRBJ2-5
ASSLGPDYEQY	TRBV7-8	TRBJ2-7
ARVTGPFYEQY	TRBV25-1	TRBJ2-7
ASTHRAGVEQF	TRBV28	TRBJ2-1